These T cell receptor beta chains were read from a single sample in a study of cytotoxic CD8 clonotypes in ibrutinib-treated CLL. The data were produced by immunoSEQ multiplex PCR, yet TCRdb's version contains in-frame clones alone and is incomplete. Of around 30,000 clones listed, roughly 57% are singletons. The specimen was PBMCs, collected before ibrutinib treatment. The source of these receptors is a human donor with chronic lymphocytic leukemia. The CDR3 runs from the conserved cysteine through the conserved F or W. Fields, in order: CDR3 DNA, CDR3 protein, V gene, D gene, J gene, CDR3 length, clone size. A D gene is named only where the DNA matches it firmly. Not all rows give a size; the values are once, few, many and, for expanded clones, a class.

CDR3 DNA: TGTGCCACCCTGAGGCTGGTAGGCGCGGGAGGTGGGACAGATACGCAGTATTTT; CDR3 protein: CATLRLVGAGGGTDTQYF; V gene: TRBV28; D gene: TRBD2; J gene: TRBJ2-3; CDR3 length: 18; clone size: NA
CDR3 DNA: TGCGCCAGCAGGATACTAGCGTGGACCGGGGAGCTGTTTTTT; CDR3 protein: CASRILAWTGELFF; V gene: TRBV4-1; D gene: TRBD2; J gene: TRBJ2-2; CDR3 length: 14; clone size: NA
CDR3 DNA: TGTGCCACCAGCGGACCCGAGGGCACTCAATACGAGCAGTACTTC; CDR3 protein: CATSGPEGTQYEQYF; V gene: TRBV15; D gene: NA; J gene: TRBJ2-7; CDR3 length: 15; clone size: few
CDR3 DNA: TGCGCCAGCAGCGCAGGACTAGCGGGAGCAGATACGCAGTATTTT; CDR3 protein: CASSAGLAGADTQYF; V gene: TRBV5-1; D gene: TRBD2; J gene: TRBJ2-3; CDR3 length: 15; clone size: NA
CDR3 DNA: TGTGCCAGCTTGGACAGGGGGCCCGATGAGCAGTTCTTC; CDR3 protein: CASLDRGPDEQFF; V gene: TRBV6-1; D gene: TRBD1; J gene: TRBJ2-1; CDR3 length: 13; clone size: few
CDR3 DNA: TGTGCCAGCAGCTTAGGCAGGCCTCCACAAGAGACCCAGTACTTC; CDR3 protein: CASSLGRPPQETQYF; V gene: TRBV7-6; D gene: NA; J gene: TRBJ2-5; CDR3 length: 15; clone size: NA
CDR3 DNA: TGTGCCAGCAGCTTAGTGGCTGGGGCAGGGCTATACGAGCAGTACTTC; CDR3 protein: CASSLVAGAGLYEQYF; V gene: TRBV7-6; D gene: NA; J gene: TRBJ2-7; CDR3 length: 16; clone size: once
CDR3 DNA: TGCGCCAGCGGGACAGGGTCCTACAATGAGCAGTTCTTC; CDR3 protein: CASGTGSYNEQFF; V gene: TRBV5-1; D gene: TRBD1; J gene: TRBJ2-1; CDR3 length: 13; clone size: few
CDR3 DNA: TGTGCCAGCAGCCGAGCGGGGAGCTCCTACAATGAGCAGTTCTTC; CDR3 protein: CASSRAGSSYNEQFF; V gene: TRBV7-2; D gene: TRBD2; J gene: TRBJ2-1; CDR3 length: 15; clone size: once
CDR3 DNA: TGCGCCAGCAGCCCGCCCAGAGGGACTAGCGGGGGGGGAGCTTACGAGCAGTACTTC; CDR3 protein: CASSPPRGTSGGGAYEQYF; V gene: TRBV5-1; D gene: TRBD2; J gene: TRBJ2-7; CDR3 length: 19; clone size: NA
CDR3 DNA: TGTGCCAGCAGCTTGGGGGGCGGGAGCACAGATACGCAGTATTTT; CDR3 protein: CASSLGGGSTDTQYF; V gene: TRBV5-6; D gene: NA; J gene: TRBJ2-3; CDR3 length: 15; clone size: NA
CDR3 DNA: TGCGCCAGCAGTGATAGCGGGAGCTCCTACGAGCAGTACTTC; CDR3 protein: CASSDSGSSYEQYF; V gene: TRBV10-1; D gene: TRBD2; J gene: TRBJ2-7; CDR3 length: 14; clone size: NA
CDR3 DNA: TGTGCCAGCAGCCACGGGGGACGAAACGAGCAGTACTTC; CDR3 protein: CASSHGGRNEQYF; V gene: TRBV7-2; D gene: NA; J gene: TRBJ2-7; CDR3 length: 13; clone size: NA
CDR3 DNA: TGTGCCACCGAATCGACAGGATCACAAGAGACCCAGTACTTC; CDR3 protein: CATESTGSQETQYF; V gene: TRBV27; D gene: NA; J gene: TRBJ2-5; CDR3 length: 14; clone size: NA
CDR3 DNA: TGTGCCATCGGGAGGGCCAATGAGCAGTTCTTC; CDR3 protein: CAIGRANEQFF; V gene: TRBV10-3; D gene: TRBD2; J gene: TRBJ2-1; CDR3 length: 11; clone size: few
CDR3 DNA: TGTGCCAGCAGCGGGCACAGGGAGGCTAACTATGGCTACACCTTC; CDR3 protein: CASSGHREANYGYTF; V gene: TRBV13; D gene: NA; J gene: TRBJ1-2; CDR3 length: 15; clone size: NA
CDR3 DNA: TGTGCCAGCAGTTCGTGGGCAGGGCCAGAAGGAGAGACCCAGTACTTC; CDR3 protein: CASSSWAGPEGETQYF; V gene: TRBV6-5; D gene: NA; J gene: TRBJ2-5; CDR3 length: 16; clone size: NA
CDR3 DNA: TGTGCCAGCAGCCAAGCGGGGGAACCCACAGATACGCAGTATTTT; CDR3 protein: CASSQAGEPTDTQYF; V gene: TRBV4-2; D gene: NA; J gene: TRBJ2-3; CDR3 length: 15; clone size: NA
CDR3 DNA: TGTGCCCGCAGCAGTTACGGTCCCGGGGAGCTGTTTTTT; CDR3 protein: CARSSYGPGELFF; V gene: TRBV2; D gene: NA; J gene: TRBJ2-2; CDR3 length: 13; clone size: NA
CDR3 DNA: TGTGCCAGCTCACCACCCTGGGACACCGGGGAGCTGTTTTTT; CDR3 protein: CASSPPWDTGELFF; V gene: TRBV18; D gene: NA; J gene: TRBJ2-2; CDR3 length: 14; clone size: few
CDR3 DNA: TGTGCCAGCAGCCTCCTCGGACAGGTTAATGAAAAACTGTTTTTT; CDR3 protein: CASSLLGQVNEKLFF; V gene: TRBV7-2; D gene: TRBD1; J gene: TRBJ1-4; CDR3 length: 15; clone size: NA
CDR3 DNA: TGCGCCAGCAGTGCGAGCGGGAGACCCCAAGAGACCCAGTACTTC; CDR3 protein: CASSASGRPQETQYF; V gene: TRBV10-1; D gene: TRBD2; J gene: TRBJ2-5; CDR3 length: 15; clone size: once
CDR3 DNA: TGTGCCAGCAGCAGAAAGGGACTGTCTTTGGGGCATGAGCAGTTCTTC; CDR3 protein: CASSRKGLSLGHEQFF; V gene: TRBV28; D gene: NA; J gene: TRBJ2-1; CDR3 length: 16; clone size: NA
CDR3 DNA: TGTGCCAGCAGTGACGACGACCCGCTCCGTTCCTACGAGCAGTACTTC; CDR3 protein: CASSDDDPLRSYEQYF; V gene: TRBV2; D gene: NA; J gene: TRBJ2-7; CDR3 length: 16; clone size: NA
CDR3 DNA: TGTGCCAGCTCAGCTGGGAGCCAAGAGACCCAGTACTTC; CDR3 protein: CASSAGSQETQYF; V gene: TRBV18; D gene: NA; J gene: TRBJ2-5; CDR3 length: 13; clone size: NA
CDR3 DNA: TGTGCCAGAAGCTTGAAAAGGCGCGGGGCAATCGTAACCTTC; CDR3 protein: CARSLKRRGAIVTF; V gene: TRBV5-4; D gene: NA; J gene: TRBJ2-7; CDR3 length: 14; clone size: once
CDR3 DNA: TGTGCCAGCCTTGGACAGCAGAATGAAAAACTGTTTTTT; CDR3 protein: CASLGQQNEKLFF; V gene: TRBV6-1; D gene: NA; J gene: TRBJ1-4; CDR3 length: 13; clone size: NA
CDR3 DNA: TGTGCCAGCGGAGCGACGGGACAGGGGTTTTACTATGGCTACACCTTC; CDR3 protein: CASGATGQGFYYGYTF; V gene: TRBV5-6; D gene: TRBD1; J gene: TRBJ1-2; CDR3 length: 16; clone size: NA
CDR3 DNA: TGTGCCAGCAGCCAGGAGTGGGAGAACCATGGCTACACCTTC; CDR3 protein: CASSQEWENHGYTF; V gene: TRBV7-9; D gene: NA; J gene: TRBJ1-2; CDR3 length: 14; clone size: NA
CDR3 DNA: TGTGCCAGCCAAAGACAGGCGTTCGTTAATTCACCCCTCCACTTT; CDR3 protein: CASQRQAFVNSPLHF; V gene: TRBV19; D gene: NA; J gene: TRBJ1-6; CDR3 length: 15; clone size: NA
CDR3 DNA: TGTGCCAGCAGCCCCGTAGAGGGAGTGGGAAACACCATATATTTT; CDR3 protein: CASSPVEGVGNTIYF; V gene: TRBV4-2; D gene: NA; J gene: TRBJ1-3; CDR3 length: 15; clone size: NA
CDR3 DNA: TGTGCCAGCAGTGAAGCGTGGGGCAGTTCCTACGAGCAGTACTTC; CDR3 protein: CASSEAWGSSYEQYF; V gene: TRBV6-1; D gene: NA; J gene: TRBJ2-7; CDR3 length: 15; clone size: few
CDR3 DNA: TGTGCCAGCAGTGAAGAGGTCCGCAATATCTACCACGAGCAGTACTTC; CDR3 protein: CASSEEVRNIYHEQYF; V gene: TRBV6-1; D gene: NA; J gene: TRBJ2-7; CDR3 length: 16; clone size: NA
CDR3 DNA: TGCGCCAGCAGCCAAGACCAGTATCAGCCCCAGCATTTT; CDR3 protein: CASSQDQYQPQHF; V gene: TRBV4-1; D gene: NA; J gene: TRBJ1-5; CDR3 length: 13; clone size: NA
CDR3 DNA: TGCGCCAGCAGCTTGGGTCAGGGGGCTTCCTATAATTCACCCCTCCACTTT; CDR3 protein: CASSLGQGASYNSPLHF; V gene: TRBV5-1; D gene: TRBD1; J gene: TRBJ1-6; CDR3 length: 17; clone size: NA
CDR3 DNA: TGCGCCAGCAGCACAACAGGGACCAGAGAGACCCAGTACTTC; CDR3 protein: CASSTTGTRETQYF; V gene: TRBV5-1; D gene: NA; J gene: TRBJ2-5; CDR3 length: 14; clone size: few
CDR3 DNA: TGTGCCAGCAGTTACTCGAGGTCACGTAGGGAGCAGTACTTC; CDR3 protein: CASSYSRSRREQYF; V gene: TRBV6-5; D gene: NA; J gene: TRBJ2-7; CDR3 length: 14; clone size: few
CDR3 DNA: TGCGCCAGCAGCCAAGTCCCTCTAGCGGGAGGCGTCGAGCAGTACTTC; CDR3 protein: CASSQVPLAGGVEQYF; V gene: TRBV4-1; D gene: TRBD2; J gene: TRBJ2-7; CDR3 length: 16; clone size: NA
CDR3 DNA: TGTGCCAGCAGCCCCAGGACTAGCGGGGGCCAAGAGACCCAGTACTTC; CDR3 protein: CASSPRTSGGQETQYF; V gene: TRBV5-6; D gene: TRBD2; J gene: TRBJ2-5; CDR3 length: 16; clone size: NA
CDR3 DNA: TGTGCCAGCAGTTTCGGGCGGACATTCGGACAGGGGATGCCCTACGAGCAGTACTTC; CDR3 protein: CASSFGRTFGQGMPYEQYF; V gene: TRBV27; D gene: TRBD1; J gene: TRBJ2-7; CDR3 length: 19; clone size: NA
CDR3 DNA: TGTGCCAGCAGCTCAGGACAGGGGCTGGGGCAGCCCCAGCATTTT; CDR3 protein: CASSSGQGLGQPQHF; V gene: TRBV7-6; D gene: TRBD1; J gene: TRBJ1-5; CDR3 length: 15; clone size: NA
CDR3 DNA: TGTGCCAGCAGTTTTGGGGCTTTGAGGAGCGAGCAGTTCTTC; CDR3 protein: CASSFGALRSEQFF; V gene: TRBV27; D gene: NA; J gene: TRBJ2-1; CDR3 length: 14; clone size: few
CDR3 DNA: TGTGCCAGCAGCTTAGTAACCGGCGGGGGTCTCTCCTACAATGAGCAGTTCTTC; CDR3 protein: CASSLVTGGGLSYNEQFF; V gene: TRBV7-6; D gene: TRBD2; J gene: TRBJ2-1; CDR3 length: 18; clone size: NA
CDR3 DNA: TGTGCCAGCAGCTTCTCTGGAAACACCATATATTTT; CDR3 protein: CASSFSGNTIYF; V gene: TRBV5-5; D gene: NA; J gene: TRBJ1-3; CDR3 length: 12; clone size: NA
CDR3 DNA: TGTGCTAGTGGTTCCCTGGTGGGGGGGCGTTTTTCGGATGGCTACACCTTC; CDR3 protein: CASGSLVGGRFSDGYTF; V gene: TRBV12-5; D gene: NA; J gene: TRBJ1-2; CDR3 length: 17; clone size: few
CDR3 DNA: TGTGCCAGCAGTTTACGTAGCGCAACTAATGAAAAACTGTTTTTT; CDR3 protein: CASSLRSATNEKLFF; V gene: TRBV28; D gene: NA; J gene: TRBJ1-4; CDR3 length: 15; clone size: NA
CDR3 DNA: TGTGCCTGGAGTGGCCCTCAGAATGAAAAACTGTTTTTT; CDR3 protein: CAWSGPQNEKLFF; V gene: TRBV30; D gene: NA; J gene: TRBJ1-4; CDR3 length: 13; clone size: NA
CDR3 DNA: TGTGCCAGCAGCCAGGGGGCCACTGAAGCTTTCTTT; CDR3 protein: CASSQGATEAFF; V gene: TRBV2; D gene: TRBD1; J gene: TRBJ1-1; CDR3 length: 12; clone size: NA
CDR3 DNA: TGTGCCATCAGGGGACAGCCCACCAGGGGCGAGCAGTACTTC; CDR3 protein: CAIRGQPTRGEQYF; V gene: TRBV10-3; D gene: TRBD1; J gene: TRBJ2-7; CDR3 length: 14; clone size: NA
CDR3 DNA: TGCGCCAGCAGCTTGCAAGCGGGGCCCCAAGAGACCCAGTACTTC; CDR3 protein: CASSLQAGPQETQYF; V gene: TRBV5-1; D gene: TRBD2; J gene: TRBJ2-5; CDR3 length: 15; clone size: NA
CDR3 DNA: TGTGCCAGTAGTATAGGAGGGTCTGGCTACACCTTC; CDR3 protein: CASSIGGSGYTF; V gene: TRBV19; D gene: NA; J gene: TRBJ1-2; CDR3 length: 12; clone size: NA
CDR3 DNA: TGTGCCAGCAGTGCCACAGGGAACGGGGAGCTGTTTTTT; CDR3 protein: CASSATGNGELFF; V gene: TRBV6-1; D gene: NA; J gene: TRBJ2-2; CDR3 length: 13; clone size: NA
CDR3 DNA: TGTGCCAGCAGCCTCGCAGGGACGGCCTCTAACTATGGCTACACCTTC; CDR3 protein: CASSLAGTASNYGYTF; V gene: TRBV7-2; D gene: NA; J gene: TRBJ1-2; CDR3 length: 16; clone size: NA
CDR3 DNA: TGCAGCGTTCAGGATAGCTCCTACAATGAGCAGTTCTTC; CDR3 protein: CSVQDSSYNEQFF; V gene: TRBV29-1; D gene: NA; J gene: TRBJ2-1; CDR3 length: 13; clone size: NA